This T cell receptor beta chain derives from a study of Graves' ophthalmopathy and Graves' hyperthyroidism (dated by TCRdb to 2016 to 2018). With regard to the full study: Peripheral blood was collected at initial diagnosis, prior to any treatment. In six hyperthyroidism patients, the T-cell repertoire of thyroid tissue was compared with the T-cell repertoire of blood. The roughly 100 discovery patients were randomly divided into training and test sets at a 7:3 ratio. After sampling, hyperthyroidism patients received methimazole starting at 30 mg daily, and ophthalmopathy patients received high-dose intravenous methylprednisolone. For independent validation, a separate cohort was made up of around 19 hyperthyroidism patients plus 17 patients who later progressed from hyperthyroidism to ophthalmopathy. In total, approximately 130 blood samples were TCR-sequenced: some 40 ophthalmopathy, about 75 hyperthyroidism and approximately 17 hyperthyroidism-to-ophthalmopathy patients. To explore V-J signatures that separate ophthalmopathy from hyperthyroidism, a discovery set of about a hundred patients was enrolled, consisting of 43 with ophthalmopathy and roughly 60 with stable hyperthyroidism. To tell Graves' ophthalmopathy apart from Graves' hyperthyroidism, and to predict which patients would progress to ophthalmopathy, the study relied on TCR beta repertoire signatures.

CDR1 SGHKS and CDR2 YYEKEE are derived from the germline V gene (reference sequence). Germline trimming amounts to 1 base on V and 4 bases on J, with 5 as the count of junction bases outside the gene matches. Taken from cysteine to phenylalanine, the CDR3 has 15 residues. Kept here is only the CDR3 DNA, which spans 45 bases and is read in frame from base 1. This clonotype was seen repeatedly, ten times or more. What this receptor recognizes is not known. Base qualities are not provided; no much larger clone lies one nucleotide away. Patients with ophthalmopathy had moderately to severely active disease, with a Clinical Activity Score of 3 or more, a NOSPECS grade of 4 or more, and a disease duration of less than 3 months. Anyone with other autoimmune diseases, uncontrolled infections, pregnancy or lactation was excluded from the study. Clinical symptoms, serum thyroxine, TRAb, thyroid ultrasound and orbital computed tomography formed the basis of the diagnosis. Using Ficoll-Paque density gradient centrifugation, PBMCs were isolated from about 9.2 ml of fresh peripheral blood. Total RNA was extracted with Trizol reagent and quality-checked on an Agilent 2100 Bioanalyzer.

For repertoire sequencing, TCR beta CDR3 regions were amplified from RNA transcripts. A first-round RT-PCR used HTBI primers with the Qiagen OneStep RT-PCR kit, followed by a second-round multiplex PCR, size selection and purification. Sequencing of the libraries was carried out on an Illumina HiSeq2000 in paired-end mode with 100 bp reads. In the authors' own workflow: SOAPnuke was used to process the reads, removing any read that contained adapters or uncalled bases, had a mean Phred below 15, or lacked an exact match to the constant primer or identifier. COPE v1.2.5 was used to merge high-quality paired reads. Unique nucleotide sequences were defined as clonotypes and aligned to IMGT TRB V, D and J references using MiTCR v1.1. Only V-J combinations with frequency above 0.0001 were analysed, covering around 99% of repertoires. For each V-J combination, a TCR clonal expansion and chaos score was defined as the ratio of F50 clonal expansion to chaos observed in the TCRdist matrix. Welch's t-statistics and random forest were used to reduce the features to 10 to 15 V-J combinations, which were then used as input to a naive Bayes classifier. The Morisita-Horn index was used to measure how similar the thyroid and blood repertoires were. The public reads were quality trimmed at Q25 with fastp and then assembled into clones with MiXCR by TCRdb, keeping productive beta chains. Identical CDR3 proteins give one entry, which carries the most common genes and DNA. In this record, the V and J calls reflect TCRdb's handling and not the investigators' own analysis. The sample table holds approximately 210,000 distinct CDR3 sequences, of which roughly 29% were seen once. About 8.2% of the sample is in the top ten clones.

General findings and caveats noted by the study authors: In validation, the model predicted ophthalmopathy progression with 70.59% sensitivity and roughly 78% specificity; roughly eleven predicted patients were CT-confirmed with GO in a median of 6.5 months. Most of the expanded thyroid clonotypes with a frequency above 0.001 were also detected in blood, and it was suggested that the thyroid immune response may be reflected by blood repertoires. Sample size was not predetermined statistically, and investigators were not blinded to group allocation. Ophthalmopathy was separated from stable hyperthyroidism by the 13-signature model with 85% to 90% sensitivity and around 81% specificity in cross-validation and with 80%/75% in the test set.

The sequencing input was peripheral blood. The TCR originated in a man in his forties or fifties with Graves' ophthalmopathy. Donor details come from another sample of the same person, matched by shared clones. The rearranged segments are TRBV5-5 and TRBJ2-3; 8 bases in between match TRBD2. This receptor has the CDR3 CASSLWREAADTQYF. The nucleotides are TGTGCCAGCAGCTTGTGGCGGGAGGCGGCAGATACGCAGTATTTT.